These 21 T cell receptor beta chains were all obtained from the same sample, sequenced in a study of glioma-infiltrating T cells after dendritic cell vaccination. Time point here: after dendritic cell vaccination, including at tumor progression/relapse. Profiled with immunoSEQ multiplex PCR; TCRdb holds only in-frame clones, not every one. This table has about 76,000 clones, around 90% appearing once. The sample in question was blood, obtained after dendritic cell vaccination. The origin of the receptors is a human donor with glioblastoma.

There are a few counts of this clone. The chain has TRBV7-9 and TRBJ2-1; 8 nucleotides line up with TRBD2. The junction had 2 bases not matched to a gene; V was cut back by 4 bases and J by 6 bases. CDR1 SEHNR and CDR2 FQNEAQ come from the germline V gene (reference sequence). The CDR3 has 13 residues. DNA for the CDR3: TGTGCCAGCAGCTCAAGCGGGGGCAATGAGCAGTTCTTC. It translates to CASSSSGGNEQFF.

The CDR3 is CASSPGGEIRTDTQYF. DNA for the CDR3: TGTGCCAGCAGTCCGGGGGGGGAGATACGGACAGATACGCAGTATTTT. The V and J genes are TRBV5-6 and TRBJ2-3; 8 bases match TRBD2. The germline CDR1 and CDR2 sequences are SGHDT and YYEEEE. Trimming took 5 bases from V and 3 from J; bases not matched to a gene: 11. This CDR3 has 16 amino acids.

The chain employs TRBV18 and TRBJ1-3, with 10 bases aligning to TRBD1. CDR1 and CDR2 (germline): KGHSH, LQKENI. J lost 4 bases, V lost 2 bases, and 5 bases had no gene match. CDR3 size: 16 residues. CDR3 region: CASSPSGTGAGNTIYF. In nucleotides, the CDR3 is TGTGCCAGCTCACCATCCGGGACAGGGGCAGGAAACACCATATATTTT.

The CDR3 sequence: CASSLGQLGNTIYF. DNA for the CDR3: TGTGCCAGCAGTCTGGGACAGTTGGGAAACACCATATATTTT. The V gene is TRBV6-1, the J gene TRBJ1-3, with 7 bases that match TRBD1. V lost 5 bases, J lost 4 bases, and 5 bases stayed unmatched. The CDR3 spans 14 residues. Germline V gene data show CDR1 as MNHNS and CDR2 as SASEGT.

V and J are TRBV7-3 and TRBJ2-1; 14 bases agree with TRBD2. J lost 8 bases, V lost 5 bases, and 5 bases had no gene match. Germline V gives CDR1 SGHTA, CDR2 FQGTGA. The CDR3 totals 15 residues. The CDR3: CASSPGTSGSDEQFF. For the CDR3, the DNA is TGTGCCAGCAGCCCCGGGACTAGCGGGAGCGATGAGCAGTTCTTC.

This chain connects TRBV18 to TRBJ2-7; tentatively, D is TRBD1 (5 bases). This CDR3 is built from 13 residues. Per germline, CDR1 KGHSH and CDR2 LQKENI. V lost 3 bases and J lost 7, with 13 bases in between. The CDR3 coding sequence is TGTGCCAGCTCACCGGACCTCGACAGTGAGCAGTACTTC. Its protein is CASSPDLDSEQYF. Full variable domain (missing parts from reference TRBV18 and TRBJ2-7): NAGVMQNPRHLVRRRGQEARLRCSPMKGHSHVYWYRQLPEEGLKFMVYLQKENIIDESGMPKERFSAEFPKEGPSILRIQQVVRGDSAAYFCASSPDLDSEQYFGPGTRLTVT.

The chain has TRBV19 and TRBJ2-7; 8 positions agree with TRBD2. V shed 6 bases, J shed 4 bases, and the junction held 11 bases outside the gene matches. The germline V gene has CDR1 LNHDA and CDR2 SQIVND (reference sequence). The CDR3 contains 15 residues. CDR3 bases: TGTGCCAGTAGGTACCGGGGGGGGAGCGGGTACGAGCAGTACTTC. Residues: CASRYRGGSGYEQYF. Full variable domain (outside the CDR3, taken from reference TRBV19 and TRBJ2-7): DGGITQSPKYLFRKEGQNVTLSCEQNLNHDAMYWYRQDPGQGLRLIYYSQIVNDFQKGDIAEGYSVSREKKESFPLTVTSAQKNPTAFYLCASRYRGGSGYEQYFGPGTRLTVT.

The chain is built from TRBV10-3 and TRBJ1-1; 8 bases are shared with TRBD1. The V and J ends lost 6 bases and 1 base, in that order; junction bases with no gene match: 4. This CDR3 has 14 amino acids. Germline V gene lookup returns CDR1 ENHRY and CDR2 SYGVKD. The CDR3 sequence is CAISRQGANTEAFF. The CDR3 DNA reads TGTGCCATCAGCCGCCAGGGGGCGAACACTGAAGCTTTCTTT.

For this clone: This CDR3 is also generated by other DNA sequences in the sample. V is TRBV5-1 and J is TRBJ1-2; no firm D call. This CDR3 is 15 amino acids long. From germline, CDR1 is SGHRS and CDR2 YFSETQ. The V gene lost 4 bases and the J gene lost 4 bases, with 17 bases spanning the gap. Here the CDR3 reads CASSKGEFASYGYTF. The DNA of the CDR3 is TGCGCCAGCAGCAAGGGAGAGTTCGCTAGCTATGGCTACACCTTC.

The chain has TRBV19 and TRBJ1-5, with 7 bases fitting TRBD1. J gave up 3 bases and V 7 bases, and 12 bases lay outside the gene matches. Germline V gene data show CDR1 as LNHDA and CDR2 as SQIVND (reference sequence). The CDR3 is 16 residues long. CDR3 protein: CASMSIKQGNNQPQHF. The CDR3 bases are TGTGCCAGTATGTCGATCAAACAGGGGAACAATCAGCCCCAGCATTTT.

The chain uses TRBV19 and TRBJ1-5; D is perhaps TRBD1 (6 bases). Trimming removed 2 bases at V and 4 bases at J, with 12 bases between. The CDR3 sequence is 15 residues long. Germline CDR1 reads LNHDA; CDR2 reads SQIVND (reference sequence). CDR3 sequence (DNA): TGTGCCAGTAGTATACCGACAAGGGGGAATCAGCCCCAGCATTTT. It translates to CASSIPTRGNQPQHF.

The chain links TRBV5-6 to TRBJ1-5; TRBD1 agrees at 9 bases. The CDR3 is 17 residues long. After removal of 3 bases from V and 1 base from J, the junction contained 8 bases not matched to a gene. CDR1 is SGHDT, CDR2 YYEEEE, per germline. The CDR3: CASSWGQGRWSNQPQHF. CDR3 nucleotide sequence: TGTGCCAGCAGCTGGGGACAGGGACGGTGGAGCAATCAGCCCCAGCATTTT.

This clone was observed a few times. V is TRBV5-1 and J is TRBJ1-6; 10 bases are shared with TRBD1. Germline V CDR1 and CDR2: SGHRS, YFSETQ. This CDR3 contains 17 residues. V dropped 2 bases and J dropped 7; count of bases not matched to a gene: 9. CDR3: CASSFFFAGQGNSPLHF. CDR3 DNA sequence: TGCGCCAGCAGCTTTTTTTTTGCGGGACAGGGGAATTCACCCCTCCACTTT.

V and J are TRBV4-3 and TRBJ2-5; tentatively, D is TRBD2 (6 bases). The CDR3 is 17 amino acids. Trimming left V 3 bases short and J 4 bases short, with 21 bases between. The germline V gene has CDR1 LGHNA and CDR2 YSLEER. In DNA, the CDR3 is TGCGCCAGCAGCCAGCGACCGTACGCGGGGATAAGAGAGACCCAGTACTTC. Its protein is CASSQRPYAGIRETQYF.

The chain is built from TRBV27 and TRBJ2-7; 9 nucleotides line up with TRBD1. The V and J ends lost 6 bases and 1 base, in that order; junction bases with no gene match: 10. CDR1 and CDR2 (germline): MNHEY, SMNVEV (reference sequence). This CDR3 has 16 amino acids. The CDR3, as DNA: TGTGCCAGCAGCCCACTCCCGGGACAGGGATCCTACGAGCAGTACTTC. Translated, it gives CASSPLPGQGSYEQYF.

The V and J genes are TRBV14 and TRBJ2-5, with D possibly TRBD1 on 5 matching bases. Germline V CDR1 and CDR2: SGHDN, FVKESK. The CDR3 contains 16 residues. V was pared by 1 base and J by 5 bases, with 17 bases between. The CDR3 region has the DNA TGTGCCAGCAGCCAAGGGGTCAGGGTTGGTTTTGAGACCCAGTACTTC. Translation gives CASSQGVRVGFETQYF.

The chain carries TRBV5-6 and TRBJ2-1; 9 bases agree with TRBD1. J was trimmed by 8 bases and V by 3 bases; bases with no gene match: 6. From germline, CDR1 is SGHDT and CDR2 YYEEEE. The CDR3 runs 14 residues. As DNA, the CDR3 is TGTGCCAGCAGCTCGCCCCGACAGGGGGATGAGCAGTTCTTC. This codes for CASSSPRQGDEQFF.

This clone was found a few times. The chain links TRBV7-2 to TRBJ2-3; 12 positions match TRBD2. Losses at the gene ends were 5 bases for V and 6 bases for J; bases not matched to a gene: 9. Germline assignment: CDR1 SGHTA and CDR2 FQGNSA. The CDR3 has 16 residues. The CDR3 loop is CASSVSLAGGPDTQYF. For the CDR3, the DNA is TGTGCCAGCAGCGTCTCCCTAGCGGGAGGGCCGGATACGCAGTATTTT. Full variable domain (rest looked up from reference TRBV7-2 and TRBJ2-3): GAGVSQSPSNKVTEKGKDVELRCDPISGHTALYWYRQSLGQGLEFLIYFQGNSAPDKSGLPSDRFSAERTGGSVSTLTIQRTQQEDSAVYLCASSVSLAGGPDTQYFGPGTRLTVL.

V gene TRBV5-1 combines with J gene TRBJ1-6, with 8 nucleotides matching TRBD1. After removal of 3 bases from V and 6 bases from J, the junction contained 8 bases not matched to a gene. Germline V CDR1 and CDR2: SGHRS, YFSETQ. The CDR3 runs 16 residues. The CDR3 coding sequence is TGCGCCAGCAGCTCGCCGGGGGGACAGGCTAATTCACCCCTCCACTTT. This codes for CASSSPGGQANSPLHF.

This chain uses TRBV5-8 with TRBJ1-1; D is uncertain. The CDR3 has 15 amino acids. V dropped 0 bases and J dropped 6 bases, with 15 bases sitting between them. Germline V gene sequence: CDR1 SGHTS, CDR2 YDEGEE. The CDR3 here is CASSLEVARSAEAFF. Written as DNA, the CDR3 is TGTGCCAGCAGCTTGGAGGTCGCGAGGTCGGCTGAAGCTTTCTTT.

This chain links TRBV27 with TRBJ2-4, with 11 bases matching TRBD2. The junction had 6 bases not matched to a gene; V was cut back by 8 bases and J by 3 bases. The CDR3 sequence is 15 residues long. In germline, CDR1 is MNHEY, CDR2 SMNVEV (reference sequence). The CDR3 DNA reads TGTGCCAGCGCCTCTAGCGGGAGGAGCAAAAACATTCAGTACTTC. It is translated as CASASSGRSKNIQYF.